This TCR beta chain emerged from a study of OX40 agonist ivuxolimab in advanced cancers. Clones were sequenced by immunoSEQ multiplex PCR, and TCRdb holds only the in-frame ones, with some missing. The repertoire holds about 51,000 clones, with roughly 84% as singletons. General study findings and limits: Expanded peripheral T-cell antigen specificity went undetermined. At 0.1 to 3.0 mg/kg, CD4+ and CD8+ blood T cells expanded clonally by week 6.

The table lists this clone with a count of one. Its specificity is unknown. This TCR derives from an adult with an advanced solid tumor such as melanoma, head and neck, liver or kidney cancer. The material was CD4+ or CD8+ T cells sorted from blood, obtained in a trial of the OX40 agonist ivuxolimab.

Written as DNA, the CDR3 is TGTGCCAGCAGCGTAGGGGCAGGGGGAGTGAACACTGAAGCTTTCTTT. As protein: CASSVGAGGVNTEAFF. The rearrangement uses TRBV9 and TRBJ1-1, with 7 bases identical to TRBD1. CDR3 length equals 16 residues. Trimming removed 0 bases from V and 0 bases from J; junction bases left unmatched: 5. CDR1 and CDR2 (germline): SGDLS, YYNGEE.